Reported below is one T cell receptor (beta chain). As yet, its antigen is unknown. Here immunoSEQ multiplex PCR was the method, and the copy in TCRdb shows in-frame clones only, minus some. The sample includes about 480,000 clones, roughly 87% of them seen just once. This entry comes from a study of Ad26.COV2.S vaccination and SARS-CoV-2 variants. For the study at large: Enrollment placed the donor in the COV1001 Ad26.COV2.S trial arm. Into the muscle, Ad26.COV2.S was dosed once or twice, 56 days apart.

Germline-derived CDR1 and CDR2 are MNHEY and SVGAGI. CDR3 length equals 15 residues. V shed 0 bases and J shed 3 bases, with 12 bases lying between them. Overall study findings and caveats: Total responses of T cells may have been underestimated by the analyses of TCR breadth and depth.

Stated treatment: around 19 received Ad26.COV2.S at low or high dose, single or two shots; several received placebo; per-sample allocation not given. All samples were drawn on day 63, counting from the first vaccine or placebo injection. Wuhan-strain spike was delivered by a replication-incompetent Ad26 vector. The sequence was obtained from a person aged 18-60 years who received the Ad26.COV2.S COVID-19 vaccine or a placebo. The chain has TRBV6-5 and TRBJ2-7; D may be TRBD1 (5 bases). The sequences come from peripheral blood, collected in a trial of Ad26.COV2.S vaccine versus placebo. CDR3 sequence (DNA): TGTGCCAGCAGTTACTCTCCGACAGCGCACTACGAGCAGTACTTC. Its translation: CASSYSPTAHYEQYF.